The 28 T cell receptor beta chains below come from one sample, sequenced in a study of OX40 agonist ivuxolimab in advanced cancers. Using immunoSEQ multiplex PCR, the repertoire was profiled, and TCRdb retains in-frame clones only, with some absent. The profile shows some 41,000 clones, around 87% of them singletons. The specimen was CD4+ or CD8+ T cells sorted from blood, collected in a trial of the OX40 agonist ivuxolimab. These receptors originate from an adult with an advanced solid tumor such as melanoma, head and neck, liver or kidney cancer.

The genes are TRBV5-4 and TRBJ2-7, with TRBD2 as a possible D gene (6 bases). The V end lost 0 bases, the J end lost 4 bases, and 8 bases lay between the germline ends. CDR1 is SGHNT and CDR2 is YYREEE in the germline V gene (reference sequence). The CDR3 has 13 residues. In DNA form, the CDR3 reads TGTGCCAGCAGCTTGGCTGCGGGGTACGAGCAGTACTTC. It specifies CASSLAAGYEQYF.

The chain uses TRBV10-3 and TRBJ2-1; 8 bases align to TRBD2. CDR3 length equals 13 residues. V shed 4 bases, J shed 9 bases, and the junction held 5 bases outside the gene matches. The germline V gene has CDR1 ENHRY and CDR2 SYGVKD. The CDR3 DNA sequence: TGTGCCATCAGTGTGATAGCGGGGATTGAGCAGTTCTTC. Amino acids: CAISVIAGIEQFF.

The rearrangement joins TRBV7-2 to TRBJ2-4; D is undetermined. Trimming left V 5 bases short and J 6 bases short, with 20 bases between. The CDR3 totals 16 residues. Germline V lookup: CDR1 SGHTA, CDR2 FQGNSA. The CDR3 is CASSPRSWAGGNIQYF. CDR3 coding DNA: TGTGCCAGCAGCCCTCGGTCTTGGGCAGGCGGAAACATTCAGTACTTC.

The gene calls are TRBV2 and TRBJ2-7; D uncertain. The CDR3 runs 13 residues. Germline V CDR1 and CDR2: SNHLY, FYNNEI. V lost 1 base and J lost 2, with 6 bases in between. The CDR3 DNA reads TGTGCCAGCAGTGAAGAGATCACCTACGAGCAGTACTTC. Protein product: CASSEEITYEQYF.

The chain carries TRBV28 and TRBJ2-6; 10 nucleotides match TRBD2. V lost 2 bases and J lost 4; bases outside the gene matches: 11. The CDR3 has 19 amino acids. CDR1 MDHEN and CDR2 SYDVKM come from the germline V gene. CDR3 loop: CASSLPRLAGASGANVLTF. The CDR3 DNA reads TGTGCCAGCAGTTTACCCCGGCTAGCGGGAGCATCAGGGGCCAACGTCCTGACTTTC.

V and J are TRBV7-9 and TRBJ2-5; D could derive from TRBD1 or TRBD2 (6 bases each). The CDR3 is made up of 12 amino acids. V lost 6 bases to trimming and J lost 5 bases, with 10 bases between them. Per the germline V gene, CDR1 is SEHNR and CDR2 is FQNEAQ (reference sequence). Here the CDR3 reads CASREGGETQYF. The CDR3 bases are TGTGCCAGCAGGGAGGGGGGTGAGACCCAGTACTTC. Drawing the rest from reference TRBV7-9 and TRBJ2-5, the complete variable domain is DTGVSQNPRHKITKRGQNVTFRCDPISEHNRLYWYRQTLGQGPEFLTYFQNEAQLEKSRLLSDRFSAERPKGSFSTLEIQRTEQGDSAMYLCASREGGETQYFGPGTRLLVL.

Of note for this clone: One end of the junction is discordant with germline, which a read error may explain. The chain combines TRBV5-4 with TRBJ1-1; 8 bases map to TRBD1. This CDR3 comprises 11 residues. Germline CDR1 and CDR2: SGHNT and YYREEE (reference sequence). The CDR3 loop reads CASSTDRGRIF. The CDR3 DNA reads TGTGCCAGCAGTACAGACAGGGGAAGGATCTTT.

This clone showed up just a few times. This chain uses TRBV5-6 with TRBJ2-5; 9 bases are shared with TRBD2. Trimming removed 4 bases from V and 5 bases from J; junction bases left unmatched: 9. The CDR3 spans 15 residues. CDR1 is SGHDT and CDR2 is YYEEEE in the germline V gene. For the CDR3, the DNA is TGTGCCAGCAGCCGGGTTAGCGGGAGTGGCGAGACCCAGTACTTC. This codes for CASSRVSGSGETQYF.

In its sample, this clone was seen a few times. The rearrangement uses TRBV5-1 and TRBJ2-7, with 8 bases that match TRBD2. The CDR3 length is 16 residues. Germline values: CDR1 SGHRS, CDR2 YFSETQ. The trim removed 2 bases at V and 6 bases at J, leaving 13 bases unmatched. The CDR3 loop is CASSFAPGGPGIEQYF. CDR3 bases: TGCGCCAGCAGCTTTGCCCCGGGAGGGCCCGGGATCGAGCAGTACTTC.

This chain uses TRBV20-1 with TRBJ2-7; D is tentatively TRBD1 or TRBD2 (5 bases each). CDR3 size: 10 residues. Trimming left V 8 bases short and J 3 bases short, with 8 bases between. From germline, CDR1 is DFQATT and CDR2 SNEGSKA (reference sequence). CDR3 residues: CSPGGYEQYF. CDR3 nucleotide sequence: TGCAGTCCTGGGGGCTACGAGCAGTACTTC.

The rearrangement uses TRBV18 and TRBJ2-3; D unclear. Germline V lookup: CDR1 KGHSH, CDR2 LQKENI. Trimming shortened V by 1 base and J by 1 base, and 6 bases separated the two germline ends. This CDR3 contains 14 residues. The CDR3 is CASSPRQGTDTQYF. Written as DNA, the CDR3 is TGTGCCAGCTCACCACGGCAGGGCACAGATACGCAGTATTTT.

The chain links TRBV4-2 to TRBJ2-7, with 11 bases matching TRBD2. V lost 3 bases, J lost 3 bases, and 4 bases stayed unmatched. CDR3 length equals 15 residues. Looked up from germline, CDR1 is LGHNA and CDR2 is YNFKEQ. The CDR3 nucleotides are TGTGCCAGCAGCCACGGCCTAGCGGGGGGCTACGAGCAGTACTTC. It yields the protein CASSHGLAGGYEQYF.

This chain joins TRBV4-1 and TRBJ2-4; 9 bases fit TRBD2. Germline loops: CDR1 MGHRA, CDR2 YSYEKL. The CDR3 totals 15 residues. J gave up 5 bases and V 4 bases, and 6 bases lay outside the gene matches. The CDR3 is CASSPRIAGENIQYF. The DNA for the CDR3 is TGCGCCAGCAGCCCCCGGATAGCGGGAGAAAACATTCAGTACTTC.

This sequence joins TRBV6-5 and TRBJ1-5, with 8 positions matching TRBD1. Germline assignment: CDR1 MNHEY and CDR2 SVGAGI. The CDR3 is made up of 15 amino acids. The J segment lost 1 base and the V segment lost 6 bases, leaving 5 bases of the junction unmatched. DNA for the CDR3: TGTGCCAGCAGGGCAGGGGGCCCGAGCAATCAGCCCCAGCATTTT. As protein: CASRAGGPSNQPQHF.

This clone was observed a few times. The rearrangement links TRBV6-1 to TRBJ1-5, with 9 bases lining up with TRBD1. The V gene end was trimmed by 2 bases and the J gene end by 4 bases; junction bases not matched to a gene: 6. Germline lookup yields CDR1 MNHNS and CDR2 SASEGT. The length of the CDR3 is 16 residues. The CDR3 nucleotides read TGTGCCAGCAGTGAAAGGACAGGGGCCTATAATCAGCCCCAGCATTTT. Its translation: CASSERTGAYNQPQHF.

The chain uses TRBV19 and TRBJ1-1; D gene unclear. Germline CDR1 is LNHDA and CDR2 is SQIVND (reference sequence). The CDR3 covers 14 residues. Trimming removed 2 bases at V and 1 base at J, with 8 bases between. CDR3 sequence (DNA): TGTGCCAGTAGTATATTACGGGAGAACACTGAAGCTTTCTTT. Translation: CASSILRENTEAFF.

This clone came up a few times. The chain employs TRBV7-2 and TRBJ2-5; D uncertain. CDR3 length equals 18 residues. The V end was cut by 0 bases, the J end by 2 bases, with 19 bases between. Germline CDR1 reads SGHTA; CDR2 reads FQGNSA. CDR3 loop: CASSLALLAAFVQETQYF. In DNA form, the CDR3 reads TGTGCCAGCAGCTTAGCGTTGTTGGCAGCTTTCGTACAAGAGACCCAGTACTTC.

This clone was seen a handful of times. V usage is TRBV30 and J usage is TRBJ1-2; D remains unclear. The CDR3 contains 15 residues. V lost 5 bases, J lost 6 bases, and 22 bases lay in between. Germline CDR1 and CDR2: GTSNPN and SVGIG (reference sequence). The CDR3 region has the DNA TGTGCCTGGTTTTTCGGGAGCACATCTGGGGATGGCTACACCTTC. It translates to CAWFFGSTSGDGYTF.

This chain joins TRBV4-1 and TRBJ1-2, with D possibly TRBD1 on 6 matching bases. Trimming removed 4 bases from V and 7 bases from J, with 16 bases in between. The CDR3 has 14 amino acids. Per germline, CDR1 MGHRA and CDR2 YSYEKL. The CDR3: CASSLFRGAGGYTF. CDR3 coding DNA: TGCGCCAGCAGCCTCTTCCGGGGGGCAGGTGGCTACACCTTC.

In its sample, this clone was seen once. This chain uses TRBV6-9 with TRBJ2-7; D ambiguous. Germline V gene lookup returns CDR1 MNHGY and CDR2 SVAAGI. V lost 2 bases and J 6 bases, leaving 5 bases between the germline ends. The CDR3 covers 11 residues. CDR3 in amino acids: CASSYLGEQYF. The CDR3 nucleotides read TGTGCCAGCAGTTATCTGGGCGAGCAGTACTTC.

This chain joins TRBV9 and TRBJ2-1; TRBD2 is a possible D gene (5 bases). The CDR3 contains 15 residues. CDR1 is SGDLS, CDR2 YYNGEE, per germline. Trimming shortened V by 3 bases and J by 3 bases, and 13 bases separated the two germline ends. CDR3 sequence (DNA): TGTGCCAGCAGCGGAAGCGGCAACAGCTACAATGAGCAGTTCTTC. The encoded protein is CASSGSGNSYNEQFF.

This rearrangement joins TRBV9 to TRBJ1-2; D unresolved. Trimming took 0 bases from V and 8 from J, leaving 8 bases between them. Germline V gene lookup returns CDR1 SGDLS and CDR2 YYNGEE. The CDR3 loop spans 12 amino acids. CDR3 nucleotides: TGTGCCAGCAGCGTAGGTACGAGAGGCTACACCTTC. Residues: CASSVGTRGYTF.

By sample fraction, this clone is medium-sized. The chain recombines TRBV28 with TRBJ1-2, with 9 bases lining up with TRBD1. With 6 bases clipped from V and 6 bases from J, the junction kept 26 bases outside the gene matches. The germline CDR1 and CDR2 sequences are MDHEN and SYDVKM. This CDR3 contains 20 residues. The CDR3 nucleotides read TGTGCCAGCAGCTTAGCGTGGGGACAGGGCTTAGGCCCCGGCGCAGATGGCTACACCTTC. This sequence encodes CASSLAWGQGLGPGADGYTF.

This chain connects TRBV7-9 to TRBJ2-7, with D possibly matching TRBD1 (6 bases). The CDR3 is 15 amino acids. The V gene's germline CDR1 is SEHNR and CDR2 FQNEAQ (reference sequence). With 5 bases removed from V and 5 bases from J, the gap between germline ends came to 19 bases. The CDR3: CASSMWTDSVHEQYF. In DNA form, the CDR3 reads TGTGCCAGCAGCATGTGGACAGATTCCGTCCACGAGCAGTACTTC.

This chain links TRBV20-1 with TRBJ2-5; D gene uncertain. V shed 4 bases and J shed 6 bases, with 9 bases lying between them. The CDR3 sequence is 11 residues long. Germline CDR1 and CDR2: DFQATT and SNEGSKA (reference sequence). CDR3 coding DNA: TGCAGTGCTACAGGACGGAAGACCCAGTACTTC. It encodes CSATGRKTQYF.

The J gene is TRBJ1-5, the V gene TRBV28, with D tentatively TRBD1 (6 bases). V was shortened by 2 bases and J by 2 bases, with 16 bases between the two germline ends. This CDR3 is built from 17 residues. Germline CDR1 MDHEN, CDR2 SYDVKM. CDR3 DNA: TGTGCCAGCAGTTTACCGTCGGGGGGACACCGCAATCAGCCCCAGCATTTT. Protein: CASSLPSGGHRNQPQHF.

The chain carries TRBV11-3 and TRBJ2-4; D is possibly TRBD2 (5 bases). CDR1 is SGHNT, CDR2 YENEEA, per germline. CDR3 length: 17 amino acids. Trimming removed 0 bases from V and 0 bases from J, with 12 bases in between. CDR3 protein: CASSLDRGPLAKNIQYF. The CDR3 nucleotides read TGTGCCAGCAGCTTAGATCGGGGTCCACTAGCCAAAAACATTCAGTACTTC.

V and J are TRBV19 and TRBJ1-2; D might be TRBD1 (6 bases). The CDR3 runs 14 residues. Between the trimmed V and J ends, which lost 11 bases and 4 bases, there was a span of 20 bases. The germline gives CDR1 LNHDA, CDR2 SQIVND (reference sequence). The CDR3 bases are TGTGCCTCTCTCCCCGGAGGGGGGTCCTATGGCTACACCTTC. As protein: CASLPGGGSYGYTF. The full variable domain, completed using reference TRBV19 and TRBJ1-2, is DGGITQSPKYLFRKEGQNVTLSCEQNLNHDAMYWYRQDPGQGLRLIYYSQIVNDFQKGDIAEGYSVSREKKESFPLTVTSAQKNPTAFYLCASLPGGGSYGYTFGSGTRLTVV.